This T cell receptor (beta chain) is from a study of cytomegalovirus exposure and HLA in healthy donors. Comments on this clone: The antigen is undetermined.

The study's findings and limits: Among donors in an Asian-associated ancestry cluster, a later analysis reportedly found fewer N-insertions than the roughly 700-donor mean. In a later analysis, DRB1 alleles had the most associated TCRs; HLA-C alleles the fewest. Cytomegalovirus association was assigned to about 150 TCR beta chains.

Trimming took 4 bases from V and 6 from J; bases not matched to a gene: 8. This CDR3 comprises 15 residues. CDR1 SGHTA and CDR2 FQGNSA come from the germline V gene. PCR was performed using 60 Vbeta and 13 Jbeta primers. Some clones are missing from TCRdb's copy, which holds only in-frame ones; the method was immunoSEQ multiplex PCR. The table has roughly 190,000 clones, roughly 73% seen once; the top ten hold around 2.2%. The TCR originated in a woman aged 25 to 39 in good health and CMV-seropositive. Sequencing was done on a sample of PBMCs. The V call is TRBV7-2, the J call TRBJ2-3; TRBD2 aligns across 9 bases. The CDR3 region has the DNA TGTGCCAGCAGCTCTAGCGGGGTTCCAGGGGATACGCAGTATTTT. Protein product: CASSSSGVPGDTQYF.